This entry describes one T cell receptor beta chain. The target antigen is unknown. The data were obtained in a study of STAT5B mutations in CD4+ large granular lymphocyte leukemia. Regarding the study as a whole: Without putative leukemic clones, patient CD4-sorted repertoires remained more clonal than healthy CD4+ repertoires.

Germline CDR1 SGHVS, CDR2 FQNEAQ. The V gene lost 3 bases and the J gene lost 8 bases, with 16 bases spanning the gap. The CDR3 is 14 amino acids. The repertoire was sequenced with immunoSEQ multiplex PCR; TCRdb's copy has only in-frame clones and lacks some. The sample lists approximately 30,000 clones; 70% to 75% were seen once. The chain joins TRBV7-8 to TRBJ1-2; tentatively, D is TRBD1 (5 bases). Sequencing input: CD4+ T cells from blood buffy coats. The receptor's source is a human donor in good health. The CDR3 DNA reads TGTGCCAGCAGCTTTGACAGTACCTACTGGGGCTACACCTTC. It specifies CASSFDSTYWGYTF.